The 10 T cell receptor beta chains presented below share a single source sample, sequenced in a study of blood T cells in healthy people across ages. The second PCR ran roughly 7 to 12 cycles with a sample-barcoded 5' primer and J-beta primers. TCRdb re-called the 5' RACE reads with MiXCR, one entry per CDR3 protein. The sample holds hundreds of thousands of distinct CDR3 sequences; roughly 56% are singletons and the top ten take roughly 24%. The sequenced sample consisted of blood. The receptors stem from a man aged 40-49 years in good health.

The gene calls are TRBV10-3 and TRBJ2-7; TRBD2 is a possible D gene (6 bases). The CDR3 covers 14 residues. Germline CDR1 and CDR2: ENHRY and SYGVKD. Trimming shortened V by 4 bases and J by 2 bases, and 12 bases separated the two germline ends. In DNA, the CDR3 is TGTGCCATCAGTGCGGGGGTAGGGGCCTACGAGCAGTACTTC. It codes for CAISAGVGAYEQYF.

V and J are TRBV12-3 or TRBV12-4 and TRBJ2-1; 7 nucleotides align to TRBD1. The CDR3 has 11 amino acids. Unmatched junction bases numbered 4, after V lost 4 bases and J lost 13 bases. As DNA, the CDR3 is TGTGCCAGCAGTTCGACAGGGTTTCAGTTCTTC. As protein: CASSSTGFQFF.

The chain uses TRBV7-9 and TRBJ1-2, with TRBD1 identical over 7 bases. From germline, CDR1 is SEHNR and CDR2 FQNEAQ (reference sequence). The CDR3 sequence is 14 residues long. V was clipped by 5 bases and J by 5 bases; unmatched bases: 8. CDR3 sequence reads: CASSRTGTEYGYTF. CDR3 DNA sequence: TGTGCCAGCAGCAGAACCGGGACAGAGTATGGCTACACCTTC.

CDR3 nucleotides: TGTGCCAGCGGAGACTCAAGGACAGGGCGCGAGACCCAGTACTTC. This sequence encodes CASGDSRTGRETQYF. This chain connects TRBV6-6 to TRBJ2-5; the match to TRBD1 covers 8 bases. The CDR3 is made up of 15 amino acids. In germline, CDR1 is MNHNY, CDR2 SVGAGI (reference sequence). J gave up 5 bases and V 8 bases, and 13 bases lay outside the gene matches.

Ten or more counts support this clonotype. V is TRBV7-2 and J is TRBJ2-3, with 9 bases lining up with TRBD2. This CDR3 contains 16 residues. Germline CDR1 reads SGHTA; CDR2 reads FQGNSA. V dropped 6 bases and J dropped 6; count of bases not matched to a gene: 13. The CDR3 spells CASRPDSGGLLDTQYF. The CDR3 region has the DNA TGTGCCAGCAGGCCGGATAGCGGGGGCCTCCTCGATACGCAGTATTTT.

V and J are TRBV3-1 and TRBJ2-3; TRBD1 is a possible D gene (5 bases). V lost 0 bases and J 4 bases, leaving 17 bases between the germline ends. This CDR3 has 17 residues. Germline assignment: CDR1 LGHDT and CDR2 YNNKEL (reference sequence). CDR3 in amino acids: CASSQEYPGSSADTQYF. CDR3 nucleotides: TGTGCCAGCAGCCAAGAATATCCAGGGTCAAGCGCAGATACGCAGTATTTT.

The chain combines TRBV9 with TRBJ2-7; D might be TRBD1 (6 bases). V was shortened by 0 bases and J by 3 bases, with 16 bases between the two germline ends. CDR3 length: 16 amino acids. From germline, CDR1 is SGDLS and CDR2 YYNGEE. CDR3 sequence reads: CASSVGLLQQGYEQYF. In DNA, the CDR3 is TGTGCCAGCAGCGTAGGTCTCCTACAACAGGGCTACGAGCAGTACTTC.

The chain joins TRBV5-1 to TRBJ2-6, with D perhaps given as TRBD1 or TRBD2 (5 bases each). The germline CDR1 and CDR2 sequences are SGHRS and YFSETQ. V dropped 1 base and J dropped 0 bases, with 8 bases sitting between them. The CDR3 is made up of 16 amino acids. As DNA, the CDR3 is TGCGCCAGCAGCTTGTCGGGGCTCTCTGGGGCCAACGTCCTGACTTTC. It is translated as CASSLSGLSGANVLTF.

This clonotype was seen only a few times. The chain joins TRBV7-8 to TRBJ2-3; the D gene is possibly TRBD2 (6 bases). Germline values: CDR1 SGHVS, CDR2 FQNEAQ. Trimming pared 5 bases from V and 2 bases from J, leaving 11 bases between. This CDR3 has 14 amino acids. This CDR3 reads CASSPTSLTDTQYF. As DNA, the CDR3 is TGTGCCAGCAGCCCAACTAGCCTCACAGATACGCAGTATTTT.

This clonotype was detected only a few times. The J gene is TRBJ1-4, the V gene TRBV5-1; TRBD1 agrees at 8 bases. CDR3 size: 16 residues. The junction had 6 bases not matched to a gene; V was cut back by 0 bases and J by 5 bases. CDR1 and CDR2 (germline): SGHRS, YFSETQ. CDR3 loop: CASSLDGTGNNEKLFF. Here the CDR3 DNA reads TGCGCCAGCAGCTTGGATGGGACAGGAAACAATGAAAAACTGTTTTTT. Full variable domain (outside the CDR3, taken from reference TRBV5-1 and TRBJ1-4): KAGVTQTPRYLIKTRGQQVTLSCSPISGHRSVSWYQQTPGQGLQFLFEYFSETQRNKGNFPGRFSGRQFSNSRSEMNVSTLELGDSALYLCASSLDGTGNNEKLFFGSGTQLSVL.